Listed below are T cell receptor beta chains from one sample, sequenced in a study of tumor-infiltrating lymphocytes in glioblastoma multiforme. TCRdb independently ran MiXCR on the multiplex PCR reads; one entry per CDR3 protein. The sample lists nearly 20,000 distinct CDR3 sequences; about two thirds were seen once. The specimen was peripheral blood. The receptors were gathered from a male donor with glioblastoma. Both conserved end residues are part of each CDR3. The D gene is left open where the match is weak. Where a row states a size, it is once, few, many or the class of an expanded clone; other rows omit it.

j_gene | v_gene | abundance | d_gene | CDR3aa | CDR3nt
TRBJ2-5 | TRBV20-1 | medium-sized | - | CSAREETQYF | TGCAGTGCTAGAGAAGAGACCCAGTACTTC
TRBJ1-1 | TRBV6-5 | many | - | CASSTGPRAEAFF | TGTGCCAGCAGTACAGGGCCGAGGGCTGAAGCTTTCTTT
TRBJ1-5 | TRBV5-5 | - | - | CASSPGADNQPQHF | TGTGCCAGCAGCCCTGGGGCAGACAATCAGCCCCAGCATTTT
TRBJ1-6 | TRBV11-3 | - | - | CASSLDRDSSLHF | TGTGCCAGCAGCTTAGATCGGGATTCATCCCTCCACTTT
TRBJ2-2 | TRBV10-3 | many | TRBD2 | CAINKGTSGINTGELFF | TGTGCCATCAACAAAGGAACTAGCGGGATCAACACCGGGGAGCTGTTTTTT
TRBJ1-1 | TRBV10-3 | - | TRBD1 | CAISFDRGNTEAFF | TGTGCCATCAGTTTCGACAGGGGGAACACTGAAGCTTTCTTT
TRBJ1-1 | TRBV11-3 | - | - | CASSGEPNTEAFF | TGTGCCAGTAGCGGCGAGCCGAACACTGAAGCTTTCTTT
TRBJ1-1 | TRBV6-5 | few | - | CASSYSNTEAFF | TGTGCCAGCAGTTACTCGAACACTGAAGCTTTCTTT
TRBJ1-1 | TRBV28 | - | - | CASSLGGNTEAFF | TGTGCCAGCAGTTTAGGGGGAAACACTGAAGCTTTCTTT
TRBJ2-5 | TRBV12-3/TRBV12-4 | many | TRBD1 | CASRKPGQKETQYF | TGTGCCAGCAGAAAACCGGGACAGAAAGAGACCCAGTACTTC
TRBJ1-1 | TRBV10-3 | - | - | CAIKELQNTEAFF | TGTGCCATCAAAGAGCTACAGAACACTGAAGCTTTCTTT
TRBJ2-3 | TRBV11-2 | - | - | CGSSQQRGADTRYF | TGTGGCAGCAGCCAGCAGAGGGGCGCAGATACGCGGTATTTT
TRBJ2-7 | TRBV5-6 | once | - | CAISWAPFSEQHF | TGTGCCATCAGCTGGGCCCCGTTTAGCGAGCAGCACTTC
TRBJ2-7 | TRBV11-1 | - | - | CASSRDPVGAYEQYF | TGTGCCAGCAGCCGGGACCCCGTCGGAGCCTACGAGCAGTACTTC
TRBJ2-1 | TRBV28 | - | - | CASSNRYRVEWQFF | TGTGCCAGCAGTAACCGTTACAGGGTCGAGTGGCAGTTCTTC
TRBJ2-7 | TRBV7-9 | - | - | CASSLVIANEQYF | TGTGCCAGCAGCTTAGTTATAGCCAACGAGCAGTACTTC
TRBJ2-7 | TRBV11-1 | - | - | CASSPFWTHHYEQCF | TGTGCCAGCAGTCCCTTCTGGACACATCACTACGAGCAGTGCTTC
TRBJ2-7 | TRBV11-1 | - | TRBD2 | CASSRASGSVNEQYF | TGTGCCAGCAGCAGGGCTAGCGGGAGTGTCAACGAGCAGTACTTC
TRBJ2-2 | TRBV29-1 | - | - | CSVGEGYTGELFF | TGCAGCGTTGGAGAAGGGTATACCGGGGAGCTGTTTTTT
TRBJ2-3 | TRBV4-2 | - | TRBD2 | CASSQAGSGAMDTQYF | TGTGCCAGCAGCCAAGCGGGAAGCGGGGCGATGGATACGCAGTATTTT
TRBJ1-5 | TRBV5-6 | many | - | CASSSSGRQPQHF | TGTGCCAGCAGCTCTTCAGGGCGTCAGCCCCAGCATTTT
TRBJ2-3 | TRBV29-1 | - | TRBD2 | CSAAGTSGVAGDTQYF | TGCAGTGCCGCCGGGACTAGCGGGGTGGCCGGGGATACGCAGTATTTT
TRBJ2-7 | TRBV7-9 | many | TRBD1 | CASTRTGLNEQYF | TGTGCCAGCACCCGGACAGGGCTGAACGAGCAGTACTTC
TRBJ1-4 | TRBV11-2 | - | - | CASSLGISNEKLFF | TGTGCCAGCAGCTTAGGTATTTCGAATGAAAAACTGTTTTTT
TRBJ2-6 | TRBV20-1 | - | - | CSASSLANVLTF | TGCAGTGCTAGTTCTCTGGCCAACGTCCTGACTTTC